These 7 T cell receptor beta chains came from one sample sequenced in a study of CXCR3-negative and CXCR3-positive naive CD8 T cells. Via 5' RACE with UMI labels, TRB cDNA libraries were prepared. TCRdb re-called the 5' RACE reads; one entry per CDR3 protein, DNA not given. This repertoire includes roughly 40,000 distinct CDR3 sequences. What was sequenced was memory CD8+ T cells from blood. The receptor set was obtained from a human donor in good health. Some clones in this sample may be carry-over from other donors' samples.

The V call is TRBV5-1, the J call TRBJ2-7; without DNA, the TCRdb call of TRBD2 cannot be checked. Per germline, CDR1 SGHRS and CDR2 YFSETQ. This CDR3 region has 15 residues. The CDR3 loop reads CASSSQREGLNEQYF.

V usage is TRBV29-1 and J usage is TRBJ2-3; the D gene TCRdb calls, TRBD2, cannot be checked with no DNA. The germline gives CDR1 SQVTM, CDR2 ANQGSEA. There are 14 residues in the CDR3. The CDR3 here is CSVEDLSGDDTQYF.

This chain connects TRBV28 to TRBJ2-7. Germline V gene sequence: CDR1 MDHEN, CDR2 SYDVKM. CDR3 size: 14 residues. CDR3 amino acids: CASSFGVARYEQYF.

This chain connects TRBV21-1 to TRBJ2-6; no DNA is available, so the TRBD1 call from TCRdb remains unchecked. TRBV21-1 is a pseudogene segment. The CDR3 loop spans 18 amino acids. Here the CDR3 reads CASSKRARGSPGANVLTF.

The CDR3 protein is CASSVPPGQHYEQYF. The gene calls are TRBV9 and TRBJ2-7; TCRdb's D gene call, TRBD1, goes unchecked for lack of DNA. Germline values: CDR1 SGDLS, CDR2 YYNGEE. The CDR3 is 15 amino acids.

J is TRBJ2-6 and V is TRBV7-9; TCRdb's D call of TRBD1 is untestable without DNA. The CDR3 length is 19 residues. CDR1 and CDR2 from the germline V gene are SEHNR and FQNEAQ (reference sequence). CDR3 sequence: CASSFLVRGRTSGANVLTF. The complete variable domain, with remaining parts taken from reference TRBV7-9 and TRBJ2-6, reads DTGVSQNPRHKITKRGQNVTFRCDPISEHNRLYWYRQTLGQGPEFLTYFQNEAQLEKSRLLSDRFSAERPKGSFSTLEIQRTEQGDSAMYLCASSFLVRGRTSGANVLTFGAGSRLTVL.

This CDR3 is CASSQDRGGPDEQFF. The chain combines TRBV4-3 with TRBJ2-1; TCRdb's assignment of TRBD2 cannot be checked, as there is no DNA. Per germline, CDR1 LGHNA and CDR2 YSLEER. This CDR3 contains 15 residues.